This T cell receptor beta chain was recorded in a study of CD8+CD57+ T cells in acquired aplastic anemia. Whoever was chosen for sequencing had shown CD8+CD57+ cell expansion by flow cytometry. This clonotype was found a few times. TCR beta VDJ and CDR3 profiles were obtained from a genomic DNA template. TCRdb reprocessed the reads with MiXCR, giving one entry per CDR3 protein. There are approximately 300,000 distinct CDR3 sequences in the sample; about three fifths occur only once, and 1% to 1.5% lies in the top ten. The source is a human donor with aplastic anemia. The sequenced sample was sorted CD4+, CD8+, or CD8+CD57+ T cells (not recorded which) from PBMCs.

CDR3 sequence (DNA): TGTGCCAGCAGTTTGTACAGGGGGGCCTACGAGCAGTACTTC. Amino acid sequence: CASSLYRGAYEQYF. The genes are TRBV27 and TRBJ2-7; 8 nucleotides align to TRBD1. CDR1 and CDR2 (germline): MNHEY, SMNVEV (reference sequence). The CDR3 covers 14 residues. Trimming cost V 3 bases and J 2 bases; bases outside gene matches: 3.